Each of the 21 T cell receptor beta chains below was sequenced from the same sample in a study of blood T cell repertoires in COVID-19. The assay was immunoSEQ multiplex PCR, and TCRdb's table has in-frame clones only and misses some. The sample lists about 160,000 clones; approximately 88% were seen once. Sequenced: peripheral blood. The source of these receptors is a woman aged 60-75 years who had recovered from COVID-19.

J is TRBJ1-2 and V is TRBV19; 9 nucleotides match TRBD1. This CDR3 contains 15 residues. Germline V gives CDR1 LNHDA, CDR2 SQIVND (reference sequence). Germline trimming cut 8 bases from V and 4 bases from J; bases unmatched to any gene: 11. The CDR3 nucleotides read TGTGCCAGTCGATTAACAGGGGGCCCGTCCTATGGCTACACCTTC. Its protein product is CASRLTGGPSYGYTF.

The chain is built from TRBV4-3 and TRBJ2-3; 8 bases map to TRBD2. Trimming took 1 base from V and 3 from J; bases not matched to a gene: 3. Germline values: CDR1 LGHNA, CDR2 YSLEER. CDR3 length: 15 residues. CDR3 nucleotides: TGCGCCAGCAGCCAAGCGGGGGGGATTACAGATACGCAGTATTTT. It is translated as CASSQAGGITDTQYF.

The chain has TRBV24-1 and TRBJ1-5, with D perhaps matching TRBD1 (6 bases). The CDR3 is 15 residues long. The germline gives CDR1 KGHDR, CDR2 SFDVKD. The V end was cut by 2 bases, the J end by 7 bases, with 14 bases between. DNA of the CDR3: TGTGCCACCAGTGATTCCCGACAGGTCGGCCAGCCCCAGCATTTT. Its translation: CATSDSRQVGQPQHF.

In its sample, this clone was seen once. The chain carries TRBV18 and TRBJ2-7; the match to TRBD1 covers 11 bases. Germline CDR1 and CDR2: KGHSH and LQKENI. There are 15 residues in the CDR3. J gave up 7 bases and V 5 bases, and 10 bases lay outside the gene matches. CDR3 sequence (DNA): TGTGCCAGCTCATCGGGACAGGGGGGCTTAAAAGAGCAGTACTTC. Its translation: CASSSGQGGLKEQYF.

The CDR3 DNA follows: TGTGCCAGCAGTCTGGGCCCGAAGCCGATCTACGAGCAGTACTTC. Translated, it gives CASSLGPKPIYEQYF. This chain joins TRBV3-1 (or the pseudogene TRBV3-2) and TRBJ2-7; D is ambiguous. The CDR3 covers 15 residues. V dropped 6 bases and J dropped 3 bases, with 18 bases sitting between them. Germline V gene data show CDR1 as LGHDT and CDR2 as YNNKEL (reference sequence).

The rearrangement links TRBV11-2 to TRBJ1-4; D unresolved. The CDR3 sequence is 15 residues long. Trimming stripped 1 base from V and 4 bases from J, with 10 bases between. Germline V lookup: CDR1 SGHAT, CDR2 FQNNGV. The CDR3 protein is CASSLVPGFNEKLFF. Here the CDR3 DNA reads TGTGCCAGCAGCTTAGTGCCAGGCTTTAATGAAAAACTGTTTTTT. The variable domain in full, with the rest retrieved from reference TRBV11-2 and TRBJ1-4, is EAGVAQSPRYKIIEKRQSVAFWCNPISGHATLYWYQQILGQGPKLLIQFQNNGVVDDSQLPKDRFSAERLKGVDSTLKIQPAKLEDSAVYLCASSLVPGFNEKLFFGSGTQLSVL.

The chain links TRBV7-9 to TRBJ2-7; the D is unclear. Germline CDR1 is SEHNR and CDR2 is FQNEAQ (reference sequence). V was clipped by 3 bases and J by 0 bases, with 9 bases between them. The CDR3 has 14 amino acids. The CDR3 DNA reads TGTGCCAGCAGCTTTTCCTCGGTCTCCTACGAGCAGTACTTC. Its protein is CASSFSSVSYEQYF.

The genes are TRBV9 and TRBJ2-3; 7 bases fit TRBD2. Trimming took 4 bases from V and 2 from J; bases not matched to a gene: 7. Looked up from germline, CDR1 is SGDLS and CDR2 is YYNGEE. The CDR3 spans 15 residues. The DNA of the CDR3 is TGTGCCAGCAGCCCTTACGGGGGGAACACAGATACGCAGTATTTT. This sequence encodes CASSPYGGNTDTQYF.

The V call is TRBV4-3, the J call TRBJ1-5; TRBD1 matches at 9 bases. The CDR3 has 15 amino acids. Germline CDR1 is LGHNA and CDR2 is YSLEER. V lost 1 base and J lost 6; bases outside the gene matches: 4. DNA of the CDR3: TGCGCCAGCAGCCAAGTCTTGACAGGGGGTCAGCCCCAGCATTTT. It specifies CASSQVLTGGQPQHF.

The chain uses TRBV5-1 and TRBJ1-1, with D unresolved. CDR3 length: 13 residues. The germline V gene has CDR1 SGHRS and CDR2 YFSETQ. Trimming took 0 bases from V and 7 from J, leaving 10 bases between them. In nucleotides, the CDR3 is TGCGCCAGCAGCTTGGGTGGTTCCAGTGAAGCTTTCTTT. This gives the protein CASSLGGSSEAFF.

The rearrangement uses TRBV5-1 and TRBJ2-2, with 8 bases identical to TRBD1. Unmatched junction bases numbered 4, after V lost 0 bases and J lost 0 bases. CDR1 SGHRS and CDR2 YFSETQ come from the germline V gene. The CDR3 spans 17 residues. The CDR3, as DNA: TGCGCCAGCAGCTTGGGGCAGGGGGCGCCGAACACCGGGGAGCTGTTTTTT. Protein sequence: CASSLGQGAPNTGELFF.

This sequence joins TRBV12-3 or TRBV12-4 and TRBJ2-1, with D unresolved. CDR3 length: 13 residues. V lost 2 bases and J 6 bases, leaving 8 bases between the germline ends. The CDR3 coding sequence is TGTGCCAGCAGTTTATGGCAGGTCAATGAGCAGTTCTTC. Encoded protein: CASSLWQVNEQFF.

The chain is built from TRBV27 and TRBJ2-2, with 7 bases matching TRBD1. The CDR3 runs to 16 residues. J gave up 1 base and V 5 bases, and 7 bases lay outside the gene matches. Germline CDR1 and CDR2: MNHEY and SMNVEV (reference sequence). For the CDR3, the DNA is TGTGCCAGCAGTCCCAGACAGGGAATGAACACCGGGGAGCTGTTTTTT. Protein: CASSPRQGMNTGELFF.

The chain uses TRBV7-2 and TRBJ2-3, with D possibly being TRBD2 (5 bases). The CDR3 is 14 residues long. Germline V gene lookup returns CDR1 SGHTA and CDR2 FQGNSA. The V end lost 2 bases, the J end lost 6 bases, and 12 bases lay between the germline ends. The CDR3 DNA follows: TGTGCCAGCAGCTTAAGCGGTGGGCTGGATACGCAGTATTTT. As protein: CASSLSGGLDTQYF. Based on the CDR3 plus reference TRBV7-2 and TRBJ2-3, the full variable domain is GAGVSQSPSNKVTEKGKDVELRCDPISGHTALYWYRQSLGQGLEFLIYFQGNSAPDKSGLPSDRFSAERTGGSVSTLTIQRTQQEDSAVYLCASSLSGGLDTQYFGPGTRLTVL.

This chain uses TRBV9 with TRBJ2-3, with 8 positions matching TRBD1. Trimming removed 3 bases from V and 0 bases from J; junction bases left unmatched: 3. The CDR3 runs 15 residues. The germline gives CDR1 SGDLS, CDR2 YYNGEE. CDR3 bases: TGTGCCAGCAGCGCCTGGACAGGGAGCACAGATACGCAGTATTTT. It yields the protein CASSAWTGSTDTQYF.

This sequence joins TRBV20-1 and TRBJ2-7; maybe TRBD1 (6 bases). The CDR3 runs 15 residues. Trimming stripped 3 bases from V and 0 bases from J, with 15 bases between. Germline V CDR1 and CDR2: DFQATT, SNEGSKA (reference sequence). The CDR3 DNA follows: TGCAGTGCTAGTTTCCAGGGGTTCAGCTCCTACGAGCAGTACTTC. It specifies CSASFQGFSSYEQYF.

The rearrangement joins TRBV13 to TRBJ1-6, with 8 bases matching TRBD1. The CDR3 covers 13 residues. Germline CDR1 reads PRHDT; CDR2 reads FYEKMQ (reference sequence). V dropped 9 bases and J dropped 7; count of bases not matched to a gene: 5. The CDR3 here is CASRQGRNSPLHF. CDR3 DNA: TGTGCCAGTCGACAGGGGCGGAATTCACCCCTCCACTTT.

The rearrangement joins TRBV4-3 to TRBJ2-7; tentatively, D is TRBD2 (7 bases). CDR1 and CDR2 (germline): LGHNA, YSLEER. This CDR3 has 15 residues. The ends were cut back, 3 bases at V and 5 bases at J, with 17 bases in the middle. The CDR3 DNA reads TGCGCCAGCAGCCAGAGGGGGACGGGGGGCGACGAGCAGTACTTC. It encodes CASSQRGTGGDEQYF.

V gene TRBV6-5 combines with J gene TRBJ1-2; a possible D gene is TRBD1 (5 bases). V was cut by 8 bases and J by 8 bases, with 12 bases left in between. The germline V gene has CDR1 MNHEY and CDR2 SVGAGI. This CDR3 is built from 11 residues. The CDR3 coding sequence is TGTGCCAGCGGGACTCGGGGAGGCTACACCTTC. Amino acids: CASGTRGGYTF.

The chain carries TRBV6-5 and TRBJ1-4; D perhaps matches TRBD1 (6 bases). This CDR3 has 15 amino acids. Germline V gene sequence: CDR1 MNHEY, CDR2 SVGAGI. The ends were cut back, 0 bases at V and 3 bases at J, with 8 bases in the middle. This chain's CDR3 is CASSYSGTPNEKLFF. The DNA for the CDR3 is TGTGCCAGCAGTTACTCGGGGACACCTAATGAAAAACTGTTTTTT.

The chain recombines TRBV5-1 with TRBJ1-3; 7 nucleotides align to TRBD1. Germline V CDR1 and CDR2: SGHRS, YFSETQ. The trim removed 4 bases at V and 6 bases at J, leaving 7 bases unmatched. This CDR3 has 14 amino acids. CDR3 bases: TGCGCCAGCAGCCTGACAGGGATGGAAAACACCATATATTTT. As protein: CASSLTGMENTIYF. The full variable domain, in which reference TRBV5-1 and TRBJ1-3 provide the parts outside the CDR3, is KAGVTQTPRYLIKTRGQQVTLSCSPISGHRSVSWYQQTPGQGLQFLFEYFSETQRNKGNFPGRFSGRQFSNSRSEMNVSTLELGDSALYLCASSLTGMENTIYFGEGSWLTVV.